The sequence of this T cell receptor beta chain was determined in a study of cytotoxic CD8 clonotypes in ibrutinib-treated CLL. The germline V gene encodes CDR1 WSHSY and CDR2 SAAADI. Trimming cost V 6 bases and J 7 bases, with 18 bases left between them. This CDR3 is built from 15 residues. TCRdb keeps only in-frame clones here, not all; method: immunoSEQ multiplex PCR. The sample shows approximately 320,000 clones, roughly 67% of them seen only once. This chain links TRBV10-2 with TRBJ1-4; D call uncertain. This TCR came from a human donor with chronic lymphocytic leukemia. Source: PBMCs, taken after 36 months of ibrutinib treatment. This CDR3 reads CASRFSGPGPEKLFF. The CDR3 DNA reads as TGCGCCAGCAGATTTTCCGGGCCTGGGCCTGAAAAACTGTTTTTT.